The clone carrying this TCR beta chain is a singleton in its sample. Antigen unknown. The CDR3 spans 15 residues. Germline V lookup: CDR1 DFQATT, CDR2 SNEGSKA (reference sequence). The data stem from a study of T-cell memory formation after mild COVID-19. Study-wide findings and caveats: Among CD4+ contracting clones, most were CM and EM, and CD8+ ones EMRA. Pre-infection memory already had some responding clones, implying cross-reactive memory joined. Balance between CD4 and CD8 was seen in clones contracting day 15 to 85, and a CD4+ lean was seen in later expanders.

A 5'RACE reaction primed in the constant segment made cDNA libraries of TCR alpha and TCR beta, and these carried sample barcodes and UMIs. Using its own MiXCR run on the 5' RACE reads, TCRdb lists one record per CDR3 protein. The sample holds around 220,000 distinct CDR3 sequences; 15% to 20% are singletons and the top ten take approximately 3.5%. This sequence was found in a man aged 18-30 years who had mild COVID-19 (a few samples of this study predate the infection). Cell type and time point are not known. Sequenced input: PBMCs or a T cell subset sorted from them (not recorded which). The chain combines TRBV20-1 with TRBJ1-3; D might be TRBD1 (6 bases). The CDR3 region is CRPYPRGETGNTIYF. In DNA, the CDR3 is TGCAGACCCTACCCGAGGGGGGAGACTGGAAACACCATATATTTT.